This T cell receptor (beta chain) was identified during a study of CD8+ T cells in alopecia areata. Whole-study results and caveats: Scalp clonality and expanded CD8+ clones among the top 100 were significantly decreased by tofacitinib.

cDNA prepared by RNA extraction and subsequent reverse transcription served as the template for sequencing. Libraries were prepared by immunoSEQ multiplex PCR; TCRdb keeps only in-frame clonotypes and omits some of them. The sample holds around 70,000 clones; about 30% are singletons and the top ten take about 15%. Noted treatment: oral pan-JAK inhibitor, 5-10 mg twice daily. V gave up 3 bases and J gave up 4 bases; unmatched junction bases: 5. This CDR3 is built from 14 residues. Per germline, CDR1 GTSNPN and CDR2 SVGIG (reference sequence). In regard to this clone: Its antigen is as yet unknown.

The material sequenced was CD8+ T cells sorted from blood, taken at week 4, from a patient treated with tofacitinib. This chain connects TRBV30 to TRBJ2-1, with 8 bases lining up with TRBD2. The receptor's source is a human donor with alopecia areata. CDR3 residues: CAWRGLGVYNEQFF. CDR3 bases: TGTGCCTGGAGGGGACTAGGGGTATACAATGAGCAGTTCTTC.